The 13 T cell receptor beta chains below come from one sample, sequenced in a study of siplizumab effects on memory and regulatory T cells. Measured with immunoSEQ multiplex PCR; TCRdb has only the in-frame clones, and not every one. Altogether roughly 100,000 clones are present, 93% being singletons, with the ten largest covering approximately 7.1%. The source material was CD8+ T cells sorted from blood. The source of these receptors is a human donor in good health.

The chain's CDR3 is CASSQDLSGPDRGNTIYF. The CDR3 DNA is TGTGCCAGCAGCCAAGATCTCTCGGGCCCCGACCGCGGAAACACCATATATTTT. This chain links TRBV4-2 with TRBJ1-3; D gene uncertain. The CDR3 runs to 18 residues. Per the germline V gene, CDR1 is LGHNA and CDR2 is YNFKEQ. V dropped 0 bases and J dropped 4 bases, with 19 bases sitting between them.

The CDR3: CASSPSGGEQFF. The CDR3, as DNA: TGCGCCAGCAGCCCGAGCGGGGGTGAGCAGTTCTTC. J is TRBJ2-1 and V is TRBV4-1; 8 bases are a match to TRBD2. Trimming removed 4 bases from V and 9 bases from J; junction bases left unmatched: 2. Germline V gene data show CDR1 as MGHRA and CDR2 as YSYEKL. This CDR3 is built from 12 residues.

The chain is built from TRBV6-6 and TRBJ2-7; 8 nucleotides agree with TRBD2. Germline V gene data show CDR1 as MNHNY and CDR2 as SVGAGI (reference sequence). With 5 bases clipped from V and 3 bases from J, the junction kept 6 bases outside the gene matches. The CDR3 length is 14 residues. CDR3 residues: CASSERGRHYEQYF. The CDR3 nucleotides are TGTGCCAGCAGTGAGCGGGGGCGTCACTACGAGCAGTACTTC.

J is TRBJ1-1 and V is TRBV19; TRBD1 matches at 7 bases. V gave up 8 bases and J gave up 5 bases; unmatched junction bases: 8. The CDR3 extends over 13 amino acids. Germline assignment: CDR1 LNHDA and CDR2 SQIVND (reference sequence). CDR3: CASSEGAGTEAFF. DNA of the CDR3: TGTGCCAGTTCCGAGGGGGCTGGGACTGAAGCTTTCTTT.

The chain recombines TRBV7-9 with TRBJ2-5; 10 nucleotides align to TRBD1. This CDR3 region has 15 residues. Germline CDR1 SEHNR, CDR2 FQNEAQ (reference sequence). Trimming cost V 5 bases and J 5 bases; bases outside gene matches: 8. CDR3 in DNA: TGTGCCAGCAGCGGAGGGGACAGGGGCGGGGAGACCCAGTACTTC. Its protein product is CASSGGDRGGETQYF.

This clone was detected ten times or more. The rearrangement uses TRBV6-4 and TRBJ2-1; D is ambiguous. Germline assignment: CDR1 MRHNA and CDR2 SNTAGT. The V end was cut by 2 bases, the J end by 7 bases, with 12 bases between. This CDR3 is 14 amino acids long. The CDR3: CASSDDTEANEQFF. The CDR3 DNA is TGTGCCAGCAGTGACGATACGGAAGCTAATGAGCAGTTCTTC.

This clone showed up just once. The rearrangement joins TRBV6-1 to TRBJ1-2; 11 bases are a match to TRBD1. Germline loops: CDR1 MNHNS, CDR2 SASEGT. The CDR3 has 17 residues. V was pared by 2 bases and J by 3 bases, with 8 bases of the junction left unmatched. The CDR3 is CASSETTGQGAYYGYTF. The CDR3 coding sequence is TGTGCCAGCAGTGAAACCACTGGACAGGGGGCTTACTATGGCTACACCTTC.

The DNA for the CDR3 is TGTGCCAGCAGCCCAGAGTGGACTTCTAAACAGCATTTT. Translated, it gives CASSPEWTSKQHF. The rearrangement uses TRBV7-8 and TRBJ1-5; D remains ambiguous. V lost 5 bases and J 13 bases, leaving 18 bases between the germline ends. The germline V gene has CDR1 SGHVS and CDR2 FQNEAQ. This CDR3 region has 13 residues.

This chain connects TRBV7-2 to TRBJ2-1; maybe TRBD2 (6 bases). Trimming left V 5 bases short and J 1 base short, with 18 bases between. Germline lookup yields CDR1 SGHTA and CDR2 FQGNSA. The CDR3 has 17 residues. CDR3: CASSPTESGLSYNEQFF. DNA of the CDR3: TGTGCCAGCAGCCCTACCGAAAGCGGGTTATCCTACAATGAGCAGTTCTTC. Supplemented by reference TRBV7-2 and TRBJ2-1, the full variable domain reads GAGVSQSPSNKVTEKGKDVELRCDPISGHTALYWYRQSLGQGLEFLIYFQGNSAPDKSGLPSDRFSAERTGGSVSTLTIQRTQQEDSAVYLCASSPTESGLSYNEQFFGPGTRLTVL.

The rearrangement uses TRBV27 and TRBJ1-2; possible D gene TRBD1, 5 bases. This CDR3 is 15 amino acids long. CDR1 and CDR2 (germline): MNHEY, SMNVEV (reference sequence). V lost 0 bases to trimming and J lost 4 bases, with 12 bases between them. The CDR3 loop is CASSLSSGYRYGYTF. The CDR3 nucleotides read TGTGCCAGCAGTTTATCTTCAGGGTACCGCTATGGCTACACCTTC.

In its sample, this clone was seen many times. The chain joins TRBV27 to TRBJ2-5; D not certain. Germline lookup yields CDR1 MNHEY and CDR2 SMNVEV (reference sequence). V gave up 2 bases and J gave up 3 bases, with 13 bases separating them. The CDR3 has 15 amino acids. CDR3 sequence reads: CASSLRGRAEETQYF. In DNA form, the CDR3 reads TGTGCCAGCAGTTTACGCGGTAGGGCGGAAGAGACCCAGTACTTC.

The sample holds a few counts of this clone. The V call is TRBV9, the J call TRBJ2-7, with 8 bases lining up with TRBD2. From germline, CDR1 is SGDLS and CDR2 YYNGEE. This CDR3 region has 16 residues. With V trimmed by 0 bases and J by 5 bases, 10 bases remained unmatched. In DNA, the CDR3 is TGTGCCAGCAGCGTAGAGGGGAGCGGGAGAGCCGACGAGCAGTACTTC. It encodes CASSVEGSGRADEQYF.

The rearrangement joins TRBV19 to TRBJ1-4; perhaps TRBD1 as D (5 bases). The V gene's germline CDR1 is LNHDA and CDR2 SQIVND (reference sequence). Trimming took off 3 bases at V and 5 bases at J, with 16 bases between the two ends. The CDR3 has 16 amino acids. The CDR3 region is CASSMGVMSGNEKLFF. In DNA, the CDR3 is TGTGCCAGTAGTATGGGGGTAATGAGTGGGAATGAAAAACTGTTTTTT.